Presented here are 24 T cell receptor beta chains from one specimen sequenced in a study of cytomegalovirus exposure and HLA in healthy donors (dated by TCRdb to the late 2010s). The receptor library was made with the immunoSEQ multiplex PCR assay. For the multiplex PCR, a mixture combining 60 forward primers for TCR Vbeta segments and 13 reverse primers for TCR Jbeta segments was used. Imported from immuneACCESS, the table was reduced by TCRdb to in-frame sequences with V and J called. These copies leave out some clones; in studies compared against another copy, an unresolved V gene accounts for under half, and the cause of the remainder is not known. This sample lists 52,000 or so clones; about 80% were detected once. The ten biggest clones cover 1.4% to 1.5% of the sample. The material sequenced was PBMCs. The receptors derive from a female donor in good health and CMV-seronegative.

The chain joins TRBV7-9 to TRBJ2-7; TRBD2 might be the D (5 bases). Between the trimmed V and J ends, which lost 3 bases and 6 bases, there was a span of 12 bases. The CDR3 sequence is 13 residues long. Germline V lookup: CDR1 SEHNR, CDR2 FQNEAQ (reference sequence). The CDR3 sequence is CASSFQSGSEQYF. Written as DNA, the CDR3 is TGTGCCAGCAGCTTTCAGTCTGGGAGCGAGCAGTACTTC.

The chain is built from TRBV6-1 and TRBJ2-7; 8 bases map to TRBD1. V lost 7 bases, J lost 4 bases, and 12 bases stayed unmatched. Germline CDR1 is MNHNS and CDR2 is SASEGT. CDR3 length: 15 residues. CDR3 sequence: CASTRNRGVSYEQYF. Written as DNA, the CDR3 is TGTGCCAGCACCAGAAACAGGGGGGTCTCTTACGAGCAGTACTTC.

The rearrangement links TRBV4-3 to TRBJ2-5; 9 nucleotides line up with TRBD2. The better agreement between TRBJ2-7 and the DNA end casts doubt on the J call. From germline, CDR1 is LGHNA and CDR2 YSLEER. The CDR3 runs to 17 residues. CDR3: CASSQGRAGGNSYEQYF. CDR3 coding DNA: TGCGCCAGCAGCCAAGGTAGAGCGGGGGGTAACTCCTACGAGCAGTACTTC.

J is TRBJ2-1 and V is TRBV19; no clear D gene. The V gene lost 3 bases and the J gene lost 0 bases, with 9 bases spanning the gap. The CDR3 is 15 amino acids. Germline loops: CDR1 LNHDA, CDR2 SQIVND (reference sequence). This CDR3 is CASSMRGSSYNEQFF. The DNA of the CDR3 is TGTGCCAGTAGTATGAGAGGTAGCTCCTACAATGAGCAGTTCTTC.

The chain employs TRBV6-5 and TRBJ1-2, with 8 bases aligning to TRBD1. J gave up 7 bases and V 6 bases, and 10 bases lay outside the gene matches. CDR1 MNHEY and CDR2 SVGAGI come from the germline V gene. CDR3 size: 14 residues. The CDR3, as DNA: TGTGCCAGCAGCTCCCCTTCGACAGGGGTTGGCTACACCTTC. Encoded protein: CASSSPSTGVGYTF.

The chain combines TRBV7-9 with TRBJ2-5; 7 bases line up with TRBD1. J was trimmed by 3 bases and V by 3 bases; bases with no gene match: 4. This CDR3 region has 14 residues. Germline V gene lookup returns CDR1 SEHNR and CDR2 FQNEAQ (reference sequence). CDR3 sequence (DNA): TGTGCCAGCAGCTTGACCACAGGGGAAGAGACCCAGTACTTC. This codes for CASSLTTGEETQYF.

This sequence joins TRBV4-1 and TRBJ2-7; TRBD2 might be the D (5 bases). Trimming pared 4 bases from V and 0 bases from J, leaving 16 bases between. This CDR3 has 16 residues. Germline loops: CDR1 MGHRA, CDR2 YSYEKL. CDR3 amino acids: CASSPNGGLGSYEQYF. The CDR3 DNA reads TGCGCCAGCAGCCCGAACGGAGGCTTGGGCTCCTACGAGCAGTACTTC.

In the case of this clone: An end of the junction differs from the germline gene, which may be a read error. V usage is TRBV18 and J usage is TRBJ1-1, with D possibly matching TRBD1 (5 bases). CDR1 is KGHSH, CDR2 LQKENI, per germline. CDR3 length equals 15 residues. This chain's CDR3 is CVSSRGSGENTEAFF. The CDR3 nucleotides read TGTGTCAGCTCCCGTGGATCGGGGGAGAACACTGAAGCTTTCTTT.

This chain connects TRBV4-2 to TRBJ2-1, with D maybe TRBD2 (5 bases). Looked up from germline, CDR1 is LGHNA and CDR2 is YNFKEQ. This CDR3 comprises 14 residues. V lost 0 bases to trimming and J lost 9 bases, with 12 bases between them. In nucleotides, the CDR3 is TGTGCCAGCAGCCAAGATAAAGGCGGAGGTGAGCAGTTCTTC. It codes for CASSQDKGGGEQFF.

The chain uses TRBV10-2 and TRBJ1-1, with TRBD1 identical over 7 bases. J lost 2 bases, V lost 2 bases, and 2 bases had no gene match. Germline CDR1 and CDR2: WSHSY and SAAADI. The CDR3 has 14 amino acids. The CDR3: CASSERQGNTEAFF. In DNA form, the CDR3 reads TGCGCCAGCAGTGAGAGACAGGGCAACACTGAAGCTTTCTTT.

This clone was detected only a few times. The chain has TRBV12-5 and TRBJ2-1; the D gene is possibly TRBD2 (6 bases). Germline CDR1 is LGHNT and CDR2 is FRNRAP. The CDR3 covers 15 residues. The V and J ends lost 0 bases and 7 bases respectively, with 13 bases between them. The DNA of the CDR3 is TGTGCTAGTGGTTTGGTACGAGGAGGGTTGAATGAGCAGTTCTTC. Translated, it gives CASGLVRGGLNEQFF.

The genes are TRBV12-5 and TRBJ1-1, with unresolved D. V was cut by 9 bases and J by 0 bases, with 11 bases left in between. Germline V CDR1 and CDR2: LGHNT, FRNRAP. CDR3 length equals 13 residues. CDR3 residues: CASRRLMNTEAFF. The DNA for the CDR3 is TGTGCTAGCCGTCGGTTAATGAACACTGAAGCTTTCTTT.

CDR3 nucleotide sequence: TGTGCCAGCAGCCCGGAAGGGGCAAATACGCAGTATTTT. Its protein is CASSPEGANTQYF. The rearrangement uses TRBV7-9 and TRBJ2-3; perhaps TRBD1 as D (5 bases). The V gene's germline CDR1 is SEHNR and CDR2 FQNEAQ (reference sequence). The V and J ends lost 5 bases and 7 bases respectively, with 13 bases between them. The CDR3 contains 13 residues.

The rearrangement uses TRBV6-5 and TRBJ1-1; TRBD1 matches 9 bases. In germline, CDR1 is MNHEY, CDR2 SVGAGI. Trimming at V came to 5 bases and at J to 0 bases, leaving 4 bases not matched to a gene. The CDR3 is made up of 15 amino acids. The CDR3 is CASSTDRGVNTEAFF. The CDR3 DNA follows: TGTGCCAGCAGTACGGACAGGGGAGTGAACACTGAAGCTTTCTTT.

V and J are TRBV7-9 and TRBJ1-1, with 10 bases matching TRBD1. The CDR3 consists of 14 residues. J lost 1 base, V lost 11 bases, and 7 bases had no gene match. Germline V gene data show CDR1 as SEHNR and CDR2 as FQNEAQ (reference sequence). Here the CDR3 DNA reads TGTGCCGGCATAAGGACAGGGGGGAACACTGAAGCTTTCTTT. This codes for CAGIRTGGNTEAFF.

The V call is TRBV9, the J call TRBJ2-1, with 7 nucleotides matching TRBD1. The trim removed 0 bases at V and 7 bases at J, leaving 1 base unmatched. Germline V CDR1 and CDR2: SGDLS, YYNGEE. The CDR3 runs to 13 residues. CDR3: CASSVGGQNEQFF. For the CDR3, the DNA is TGTGCCAGCAGCGTAGGGGGACAGAATGAGCAGTTCTTC.

V and J are TRBV9 and TRBJ2-7, with a weak D call TRBD1 (5 bases). The CDR3 extends over 12 amino acids. The germline V gene has CDR1 SGDLS and CDR2 YYNGEE. V lost 3 bases, J lost 9 bases, and 13 bases lay in between. The CDR3 nucleotides are TGTGCCAGCAGCGGCTCAGGGATTGCGCAGTACTTC. It codes for CASSGSGIAQYF.

This clone was detected only once. The genes are TRBV11-2 and TRBJ1-4; 9 nucleotides match TRBD1. Germline CDR1 and CDR2: SGHAT and FQNNGV. This CDR3 is 12 amino acids long. J lost 8 bases, V lost 9 bases, and 4 bases had no gene match. CDR3 loop: CASGQGREKLFF. The CDR3, as DNA: TGTGCCAGTGGACAGGGGCGCGAAAAACTGTTTTTT.

This chain connects TRBV2 to TRBJ2-1; D might be TRBD2 (6 bases). V was clipped by 8 bases and J by 5 bases, with 19 bases between them. CDR3 length: 15 residues. Per germline, CDR1 SNHLY and CDR2 FYNNEI. CDR3 region: CASFVGGSRNNEQFF. CDR3 nucleotide sequence: TGTGCCAGCTTTGTGGGGGGATCCAGGAACAATGAGCAGTTCTTC.

Only one count was recorded for this clone. CDR3: CASSSGGAYTF. The CDR3 coding sequence is TGTGCCAGCAGTTCTGGCGGGGCCTACACCTTC. V is TRBV27 and J is TRBJ1-2; tentatively, D is TRBD1 (5 bases). The V end was cut by 4 bases, the J end by 10 bases, with 10 bases between. The germline V gene has CDR1 MNHEY and CDR2 SMNVEV (reference sequence). There are 11 residues in the CDR3.

Only a few counts were recorded for this clone. This rearrangement joins TRBV7-8 to TRBJ2-7, with 11 positions matching TRBD2. J was trimmed by 4 bases and V by 1 base; bases with no gene match: 3. Germline values: CDR1 SGHVS, CDR2 FQNEAQ. The CDR3 loop spans 15 amino acids. The CDR3 loop is CASSLGLAGRYEQYF. CDR3 bases: TGTGCCAGCAGCTTAGGACTAGCGGGGCGGTACGAGCAGTACTTC.

The CDR3 spells CASSLASRLNGYTF. The CDR3 nucleotides are TGCGCCAGCAGCTTGGCCAGCAGGTTGAATGGCTACACCTTC. The rearrangement joins TRBV5-1 to TRBJ1-2; D gene unclear. CDR1 and CDR2 (germline): SGHRS, YFSETQ. The CDR3 length is 14 residues. V shed 0 bases and J shed 6 bases, with 12 bases lying between them.

This clone was observed a single time. This chain uses TRBV12-5 with TRBJ2-7, with 8 bases aligning to TRBD1. After removal of 0 bases from V and 7 bases from J, the junction contained 11 bases not matched to a gene. The CDR3 is made up of 16 amino acids. Germline CDR1 is LGHNT and CDR2 is FRNRAP. CDR3 loop: CASGLVKKDRVGEQYF. DNA of the CDR3: TGTGCTAGTGGTTTGGTAAAGAAGGACAGGGTTGGGGAGCAGTACTTC.

This sequence joins TRBV29-1 and TRBJ2-7, with TRBD1 matching 8 bases. Germline V CDR1 and CDR2: SQVTM, ANQGSEA. The CDR3 covers 13 residues. The V segment lost 3 bases and the J segment 1 base; nucleotides outside the gene matches: 2. CDR3: CSVDRTGSYEQYF. In DNA form, the CDR3 reads TGCAGCGTTGACCGGACAGGGTCCTACGAGCAGTACTTC.